The 3 T cell receptor beta chains listed next were all sequenced from one sample in a study of blood T cell repertoires in COVID-19. The protocol was immunoSEQ multiplex PCR, while the TCRdb copy is restricted to in-frame clones and leaves out a portion. Of more than 150,000 clones listed, about four fifths are singletons. What was sequenced was peripheral blood. These receptors were collected from a man between 60 and 75 years old with acute or convalescent COVID-19.

The chain combines TRBV10-3 with TRBJ2-2; 7 bases fit TRBD2. The V gene end was trimmed by 3 bases and the J gene end by 1 base; junction bases not matched to a gene: 5. The CDR3 contains 16 residues. Germline CDR1 is ENHRY and CDR2 is SYGVKD. The CDR3, as DNA: TGTGCCATCAGTGATACCGGGACTAAGAACACCGGGGAGCTGTTTTTT. This sequence encodes CAISDTGTKNTGELFF.

The DNA of the CDR3 is TGTGCCAGCAGTGGGGGGGTCGGGAAGACCCAGTACTTC. Its translation is CASSGGVGKTQYF. The gene calls are TRBV2 and TRBJ2-5; tentatively, D is TRBD2 (6 bases). The germline V and J ends were trimmed by 4 bases and 6 bases, with 12 bases remaining between them. Germline CDR1 reads SNHLY; CDR2 reads FYNNEI. The length of the CDR3 is 13 residues.

V and J are TRBV5-1 and TRBJ1-3; 8 nucleotides align to TRBD1. CDR1 SGHRS and CDR2 YFSETQ come from the germline V gene. The CDR3 is 16 residues long. V lost 3 bases to trimming and J lost 2 bases; unmatched junction nucleotides: 7. The CDR3 nucleotides read TGCGCCAGCAGCTCCCGCACAGGGGGGGCTGGAAACACCATATATTTT. Its protein product is CASSSRTGGAGNTIYF.